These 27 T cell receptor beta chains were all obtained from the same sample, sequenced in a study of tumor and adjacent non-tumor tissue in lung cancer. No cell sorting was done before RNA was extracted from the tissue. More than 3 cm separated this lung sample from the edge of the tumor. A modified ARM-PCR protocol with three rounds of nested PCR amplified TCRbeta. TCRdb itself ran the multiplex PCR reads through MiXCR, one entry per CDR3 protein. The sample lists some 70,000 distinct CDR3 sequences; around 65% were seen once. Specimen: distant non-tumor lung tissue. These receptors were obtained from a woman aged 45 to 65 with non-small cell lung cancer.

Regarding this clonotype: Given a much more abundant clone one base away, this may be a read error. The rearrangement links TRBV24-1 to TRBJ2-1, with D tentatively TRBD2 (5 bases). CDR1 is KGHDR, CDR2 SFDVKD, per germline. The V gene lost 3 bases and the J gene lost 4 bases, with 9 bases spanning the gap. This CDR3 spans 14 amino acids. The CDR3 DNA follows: TGTGCCACCAGTGATAGCGGACCATACAATGAGCAGTTCTTC. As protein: CATSDSGPYNEQFF.

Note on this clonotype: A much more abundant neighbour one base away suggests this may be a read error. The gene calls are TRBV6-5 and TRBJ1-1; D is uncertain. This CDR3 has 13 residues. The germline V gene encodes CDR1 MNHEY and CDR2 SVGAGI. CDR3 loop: CASRGVGNIEAFF. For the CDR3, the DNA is TGTGCCAGCAGAGGAGTCGGGAACATTGAAGCTTTCTTT.

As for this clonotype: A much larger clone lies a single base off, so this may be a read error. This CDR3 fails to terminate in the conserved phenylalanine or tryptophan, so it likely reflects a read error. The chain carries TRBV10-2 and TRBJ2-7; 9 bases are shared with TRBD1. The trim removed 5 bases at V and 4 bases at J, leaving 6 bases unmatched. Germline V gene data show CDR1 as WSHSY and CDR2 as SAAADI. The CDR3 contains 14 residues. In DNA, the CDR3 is TGCGCCAGCAGTTTTCCGGGACAGGGATACGAGCAGTACCTC. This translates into CASSFPGQGYEQYL.

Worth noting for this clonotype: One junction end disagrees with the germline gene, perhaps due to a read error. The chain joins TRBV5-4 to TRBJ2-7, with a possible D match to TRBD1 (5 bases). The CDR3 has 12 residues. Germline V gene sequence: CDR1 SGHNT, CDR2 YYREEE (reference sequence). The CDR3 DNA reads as TGCGCCAGCAGTCAGGTCAGGGACGAGCAGTACTTC. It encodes CASSQVRDEQYF.

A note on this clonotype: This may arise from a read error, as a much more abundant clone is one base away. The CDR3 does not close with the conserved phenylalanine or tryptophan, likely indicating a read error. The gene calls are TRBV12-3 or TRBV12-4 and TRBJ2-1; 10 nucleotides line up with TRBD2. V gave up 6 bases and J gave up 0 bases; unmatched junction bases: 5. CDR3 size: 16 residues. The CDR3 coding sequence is TGTGCCAGCAGATTTAGCGGGGGGAGCTCCTACAATGAGCAGTTCTTA. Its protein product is CASRFSGGSSYNEQFL.

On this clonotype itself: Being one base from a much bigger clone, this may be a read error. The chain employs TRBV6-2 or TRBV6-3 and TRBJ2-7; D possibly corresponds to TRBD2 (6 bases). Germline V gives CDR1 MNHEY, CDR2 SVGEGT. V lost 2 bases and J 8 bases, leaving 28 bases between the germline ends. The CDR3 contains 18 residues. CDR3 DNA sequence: TGTGCCAGCAGTTACGTCCTGCGGGACGCCGACCGCCTGAGGCAGCAGTACTTC. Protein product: CASSYVLRDADRLRQQYF.

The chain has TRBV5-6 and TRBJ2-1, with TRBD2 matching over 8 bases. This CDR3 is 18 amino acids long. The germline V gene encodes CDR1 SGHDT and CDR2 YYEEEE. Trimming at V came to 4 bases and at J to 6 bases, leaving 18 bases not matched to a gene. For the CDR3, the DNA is TGTGCCAGCAGCATTTCTGGGAACCCGGTACTAGCGGTCAATGAGCAGTTCTTC. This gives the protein CASSISGNPVLAVNEQFF.

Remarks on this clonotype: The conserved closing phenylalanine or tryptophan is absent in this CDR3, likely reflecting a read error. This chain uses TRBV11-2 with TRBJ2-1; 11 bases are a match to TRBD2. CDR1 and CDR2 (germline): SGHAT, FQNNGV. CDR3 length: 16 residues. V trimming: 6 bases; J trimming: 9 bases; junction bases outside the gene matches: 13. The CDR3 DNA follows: TGTGCCAGCAGTCCGAGACTAGCGGGAAGATTAGGTGAGCAGTTCTTA. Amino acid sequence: CASSPRLAGRLGEQFL.

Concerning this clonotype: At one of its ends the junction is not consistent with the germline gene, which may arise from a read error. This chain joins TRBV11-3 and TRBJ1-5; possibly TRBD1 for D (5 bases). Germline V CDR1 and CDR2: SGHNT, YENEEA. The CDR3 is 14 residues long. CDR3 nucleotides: TGTACCTTCACTGGGGGTTATAGCAGTCAGCCCCAGCATTTT. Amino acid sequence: CTFTGGYSSQPQHF.

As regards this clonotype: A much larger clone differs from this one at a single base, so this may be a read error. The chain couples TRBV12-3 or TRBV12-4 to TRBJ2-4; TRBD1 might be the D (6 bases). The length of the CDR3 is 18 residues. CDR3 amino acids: CTSAARHRVGPAKNIQYF. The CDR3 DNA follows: TGTACCAGCGCGGCGCGACACAGGGTCGGTCCAGCCAAAAACATTCAGTACTTC.

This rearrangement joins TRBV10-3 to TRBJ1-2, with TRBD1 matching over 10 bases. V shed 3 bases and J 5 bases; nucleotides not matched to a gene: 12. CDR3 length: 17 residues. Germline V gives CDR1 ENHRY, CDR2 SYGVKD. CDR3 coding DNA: TGTGCCATCAGTGATGCGGGACAGGGGACGCTCCCGTATGGCTACACCTTC. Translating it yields CAISDAGQGTLPYGYTF.

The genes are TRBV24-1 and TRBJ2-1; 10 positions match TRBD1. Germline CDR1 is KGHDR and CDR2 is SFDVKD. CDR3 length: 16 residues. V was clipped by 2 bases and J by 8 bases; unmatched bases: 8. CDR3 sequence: CATSDSRGQGSDEQFF. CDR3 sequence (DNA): TGTGCCACCAGTGATTCGAGGGGACAGGGGAGTGATGAGCAGTTCTTC.

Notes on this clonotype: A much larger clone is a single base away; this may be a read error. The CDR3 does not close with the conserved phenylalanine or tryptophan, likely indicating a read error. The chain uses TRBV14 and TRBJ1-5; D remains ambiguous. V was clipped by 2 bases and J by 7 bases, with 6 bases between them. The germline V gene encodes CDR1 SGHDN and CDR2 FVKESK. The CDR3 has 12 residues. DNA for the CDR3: TGTGCCAGCAGCCAATTCGGACAGCCCCAGCATTCT. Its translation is CASSQFGQPQHS.

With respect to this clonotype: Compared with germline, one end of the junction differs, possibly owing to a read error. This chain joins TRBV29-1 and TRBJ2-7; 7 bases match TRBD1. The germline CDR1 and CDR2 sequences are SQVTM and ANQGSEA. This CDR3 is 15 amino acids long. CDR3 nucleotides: TGCAACGTTGAAGGAAGAGGGGGCCCTCGAAGCGAGCAGTACTTC. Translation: CNVEGRGGPRSEQYF.

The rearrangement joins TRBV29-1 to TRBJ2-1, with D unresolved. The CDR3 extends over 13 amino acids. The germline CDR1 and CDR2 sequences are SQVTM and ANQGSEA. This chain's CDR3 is CRVALFSYNEQFF. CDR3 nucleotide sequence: TGCAGGGTGGCCCTATTCTCCTACAATGAGCAGTTCTTC.

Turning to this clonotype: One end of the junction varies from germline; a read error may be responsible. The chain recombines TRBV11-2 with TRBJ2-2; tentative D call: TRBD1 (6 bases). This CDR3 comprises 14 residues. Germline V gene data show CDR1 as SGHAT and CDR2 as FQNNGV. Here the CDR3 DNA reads TGTGCTAGCAGCAAAAATTGGGACACCGGGGAGCCGTTTTTT. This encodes CASSKNWDTGEPFF.

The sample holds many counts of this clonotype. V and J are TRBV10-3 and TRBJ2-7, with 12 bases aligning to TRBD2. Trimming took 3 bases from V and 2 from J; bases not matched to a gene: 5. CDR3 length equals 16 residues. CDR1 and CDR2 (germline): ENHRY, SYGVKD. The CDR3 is CAISDILAGGAYEQYF. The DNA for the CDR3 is TGTGCCATCAGTGACATACTAGCGGGAGGCGCCTACGAGCAGTACTTC.

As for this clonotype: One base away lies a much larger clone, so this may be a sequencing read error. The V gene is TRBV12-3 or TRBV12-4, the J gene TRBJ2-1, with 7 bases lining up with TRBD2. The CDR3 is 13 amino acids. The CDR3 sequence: CTSSLGGANEQFF. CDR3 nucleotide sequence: TGTACCAGCAGTTTGGGAGGGGCCAATGAGCAGTTCTTC.

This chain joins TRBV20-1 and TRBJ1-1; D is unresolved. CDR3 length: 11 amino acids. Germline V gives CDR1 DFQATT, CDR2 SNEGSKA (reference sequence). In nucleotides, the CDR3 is TGCAATGCGAGGGCAAACACTGAAGCTTTCTTT. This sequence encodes CNARANTEAFF.

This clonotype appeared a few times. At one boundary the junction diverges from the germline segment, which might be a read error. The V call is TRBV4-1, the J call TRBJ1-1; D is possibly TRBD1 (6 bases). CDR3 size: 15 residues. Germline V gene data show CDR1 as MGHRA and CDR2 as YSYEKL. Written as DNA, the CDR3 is TGCGCCAGCAGCCTTACAGGGTTATCTGGCACTGAAGCTTCCTTT. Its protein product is CASSLTGLSGTEASF.

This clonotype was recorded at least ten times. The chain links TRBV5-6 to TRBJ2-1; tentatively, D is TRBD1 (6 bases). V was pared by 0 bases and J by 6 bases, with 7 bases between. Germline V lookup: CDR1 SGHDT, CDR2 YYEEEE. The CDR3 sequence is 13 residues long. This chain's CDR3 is CASSLDRVNEQFF. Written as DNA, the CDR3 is TGTGCCAGCAGCTTGGACAGGGTCAATGAGCAGTTCTTC.

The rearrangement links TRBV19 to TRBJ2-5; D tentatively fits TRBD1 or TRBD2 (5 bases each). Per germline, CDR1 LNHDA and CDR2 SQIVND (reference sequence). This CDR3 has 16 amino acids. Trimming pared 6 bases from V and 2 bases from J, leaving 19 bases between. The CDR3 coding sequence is TGTGCCAGTAGCCCCAGGGACCGAACGAAACAAGAGACCCAGTACTTC. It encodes CASSPRDRTKQETQYF.

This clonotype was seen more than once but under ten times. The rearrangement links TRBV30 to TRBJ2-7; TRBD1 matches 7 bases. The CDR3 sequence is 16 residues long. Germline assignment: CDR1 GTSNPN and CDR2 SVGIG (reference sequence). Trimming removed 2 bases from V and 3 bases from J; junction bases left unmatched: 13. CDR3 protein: CAWSRTGPTNYYEQYF. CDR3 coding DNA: TGTGCCTGGAGTCGGACAGGACCCACCAACTACTACGAGCAGTACTTC.

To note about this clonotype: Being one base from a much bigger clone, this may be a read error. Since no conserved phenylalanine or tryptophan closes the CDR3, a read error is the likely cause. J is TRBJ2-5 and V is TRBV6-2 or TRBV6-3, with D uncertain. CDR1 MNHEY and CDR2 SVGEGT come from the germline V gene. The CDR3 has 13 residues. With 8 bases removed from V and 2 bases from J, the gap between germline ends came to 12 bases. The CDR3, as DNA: TGTGCCAGCGCTCGTCGTCCGCAAGAGACCCAGTACCTC. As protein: CASARRPQETQYL.

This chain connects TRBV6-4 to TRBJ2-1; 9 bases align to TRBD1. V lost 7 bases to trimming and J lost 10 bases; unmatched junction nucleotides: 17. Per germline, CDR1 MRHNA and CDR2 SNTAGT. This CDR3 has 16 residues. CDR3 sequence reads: CASKKQGAISVAEQFF. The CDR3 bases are TGTGCCAGCAAAAAACAGGGGGCGATCAGTGTAGCCGAGCAGTTCTTC.

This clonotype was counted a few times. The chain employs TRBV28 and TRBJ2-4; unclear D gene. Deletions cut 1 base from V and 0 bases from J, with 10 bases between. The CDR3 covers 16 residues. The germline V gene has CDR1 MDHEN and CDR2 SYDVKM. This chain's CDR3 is CASSLLATLAKNIQYF. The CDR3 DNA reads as TGTGCCAGCAGTTTATTGGCGACACTAGCCAAAAACATTCAGTACTTC. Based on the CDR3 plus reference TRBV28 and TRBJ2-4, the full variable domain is DVKVTQSSRYLVKRTGEKVFLECVQDMDHENMFWYRQDPGLGLRLIYFSYDVKMKEKGDIPEGYSVSREKKERFSLILESASTNQTSMYLCASSLLATLAKNIQYFGAGTRLSVL.

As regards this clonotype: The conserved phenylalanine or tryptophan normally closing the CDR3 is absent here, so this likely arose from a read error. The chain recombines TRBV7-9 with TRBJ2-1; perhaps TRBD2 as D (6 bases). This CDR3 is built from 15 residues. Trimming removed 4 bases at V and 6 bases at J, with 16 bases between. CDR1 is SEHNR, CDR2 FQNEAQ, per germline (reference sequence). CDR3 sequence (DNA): TGTGCCAGCAGCTGGCAGGGAGGTCCAGCCAATGAGCAGTTCATC. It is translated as CASSWQGGPANEQFI.